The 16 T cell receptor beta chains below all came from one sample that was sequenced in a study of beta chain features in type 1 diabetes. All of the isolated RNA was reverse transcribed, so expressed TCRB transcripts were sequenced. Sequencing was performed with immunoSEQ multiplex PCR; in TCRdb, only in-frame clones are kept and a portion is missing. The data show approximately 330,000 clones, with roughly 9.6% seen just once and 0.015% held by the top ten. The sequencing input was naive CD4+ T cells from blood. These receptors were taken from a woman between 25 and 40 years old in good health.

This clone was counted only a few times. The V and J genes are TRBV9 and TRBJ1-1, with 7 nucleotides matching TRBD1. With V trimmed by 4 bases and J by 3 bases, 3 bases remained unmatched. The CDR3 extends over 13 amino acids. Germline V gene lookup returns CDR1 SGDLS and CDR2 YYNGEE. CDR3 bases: TGTGCCAGCAGCTACAGGGGTGACACTGAAGCTTTCTTT. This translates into CASSYRGDTEAFF.

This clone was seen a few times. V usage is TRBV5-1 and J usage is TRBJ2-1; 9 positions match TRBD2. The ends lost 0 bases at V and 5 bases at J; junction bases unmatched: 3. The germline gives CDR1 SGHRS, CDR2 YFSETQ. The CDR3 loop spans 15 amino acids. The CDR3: CASSLVREGHNEQFF. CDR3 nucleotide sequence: TGCGCCAGCAGCTTGGTGCGGGAGGGCCACAATGAGCAGTTCTTC.

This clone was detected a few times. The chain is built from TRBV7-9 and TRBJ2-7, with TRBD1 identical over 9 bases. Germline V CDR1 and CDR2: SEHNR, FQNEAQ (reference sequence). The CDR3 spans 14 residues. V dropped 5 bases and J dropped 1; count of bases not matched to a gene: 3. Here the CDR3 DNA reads TGTGCCAGCAGCGAGGGACAGGGATCCTACGAGCAGTACTTC. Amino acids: CASSEGQGSYEQYF.

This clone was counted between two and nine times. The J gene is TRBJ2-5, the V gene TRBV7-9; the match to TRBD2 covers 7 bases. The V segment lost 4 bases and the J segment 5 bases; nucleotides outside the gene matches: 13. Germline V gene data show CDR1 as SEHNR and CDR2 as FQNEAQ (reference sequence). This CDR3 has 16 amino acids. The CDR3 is CASSSRGELASETQYF. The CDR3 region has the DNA TGTGCCAGCAGCTCCCGGGGGGAGTTGGCTTCGGAGACCCAGTACTTC.

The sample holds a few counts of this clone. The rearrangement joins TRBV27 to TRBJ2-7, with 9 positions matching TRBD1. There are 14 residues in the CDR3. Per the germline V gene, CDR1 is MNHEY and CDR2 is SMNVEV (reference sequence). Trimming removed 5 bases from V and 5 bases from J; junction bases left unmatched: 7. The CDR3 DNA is TGTGCCAGCAGTCCCACAGGGGGCCCCAACGAGCAGTACTTC. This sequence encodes CASSPTGGPNEQYF.

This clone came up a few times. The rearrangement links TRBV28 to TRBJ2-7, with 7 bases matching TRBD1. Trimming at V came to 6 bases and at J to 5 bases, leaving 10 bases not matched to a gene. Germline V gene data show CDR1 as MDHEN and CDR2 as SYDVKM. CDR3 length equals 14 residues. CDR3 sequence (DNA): TGTGCCAGCAGCTCCCACAGGGGTAGGAACGAGCAGTACTTC. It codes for CASSSHRGRNEQYF.

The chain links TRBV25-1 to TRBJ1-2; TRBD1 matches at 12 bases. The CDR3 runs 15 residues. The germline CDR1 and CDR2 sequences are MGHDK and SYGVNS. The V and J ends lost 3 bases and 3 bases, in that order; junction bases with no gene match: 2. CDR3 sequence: CASSEGQGADYGYTF. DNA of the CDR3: TGTGCCAGCAGTGAGGGACAGGGGGCTGACTATGGCTACACCTTC.

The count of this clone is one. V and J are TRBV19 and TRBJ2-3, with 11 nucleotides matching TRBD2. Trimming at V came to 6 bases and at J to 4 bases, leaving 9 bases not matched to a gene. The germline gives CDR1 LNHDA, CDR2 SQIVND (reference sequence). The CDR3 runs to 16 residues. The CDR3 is CASSGIAGGHSDTQYF. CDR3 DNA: TGTGCCAGTAGCGGTATAGCGGGAGGGCACTCAGATACGCAGTATTTT.

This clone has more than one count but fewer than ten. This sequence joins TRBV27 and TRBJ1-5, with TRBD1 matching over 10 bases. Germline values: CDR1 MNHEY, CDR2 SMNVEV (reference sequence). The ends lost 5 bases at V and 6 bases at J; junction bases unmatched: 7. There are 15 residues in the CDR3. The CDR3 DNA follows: TGTGCCAGCAGTAGACAGGGGGCTCTCGCTCAGCCCCAGCATTTT. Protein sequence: CASSRQGALAQPQHF.

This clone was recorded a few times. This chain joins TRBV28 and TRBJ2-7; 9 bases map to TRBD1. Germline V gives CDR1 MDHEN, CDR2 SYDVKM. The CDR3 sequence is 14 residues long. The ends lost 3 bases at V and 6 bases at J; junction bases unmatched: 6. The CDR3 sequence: CASSFAGQGAEQYF. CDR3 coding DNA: TGTGCCAGCAGTTTTGCGGGACAGGGTGCCGAGCAGTACTTC. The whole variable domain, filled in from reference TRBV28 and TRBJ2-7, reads DVKVTQSSRYLVKRTGEKVFLECVQDMDHENMFWYRQDPGLGLRLIYFSYDVKMKEKGDIPEGYSVSREKKERFSLILESASTNQTSMYLCASSFAGQGAEQYFGPGTRLTVT.

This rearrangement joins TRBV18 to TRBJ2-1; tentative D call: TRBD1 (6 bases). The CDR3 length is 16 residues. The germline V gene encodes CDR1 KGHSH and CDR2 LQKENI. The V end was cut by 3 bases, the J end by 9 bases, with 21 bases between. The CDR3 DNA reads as TGTGCCAGCTCACCCCAATCTGGAAAGGGGGATGCTGAGCAGTTCTTC. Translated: CASSPQSGKGDAEQFF.

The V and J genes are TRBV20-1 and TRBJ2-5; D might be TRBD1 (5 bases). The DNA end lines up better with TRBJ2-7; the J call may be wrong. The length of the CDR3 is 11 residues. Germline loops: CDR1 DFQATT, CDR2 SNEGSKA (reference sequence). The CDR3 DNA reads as TGCAGTGCTCCCTGGGGCAACGAGCAGTACTTC. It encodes CSAPWGNEQYF.

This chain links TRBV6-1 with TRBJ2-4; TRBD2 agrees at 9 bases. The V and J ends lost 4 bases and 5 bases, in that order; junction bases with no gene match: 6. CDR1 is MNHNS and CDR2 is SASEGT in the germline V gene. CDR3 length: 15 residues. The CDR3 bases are TGTGCCAGCAGTGGTGACCTAGCGGGGCAAAACATTCAGTACTTC. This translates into CASSGDLAGQNIQYF.

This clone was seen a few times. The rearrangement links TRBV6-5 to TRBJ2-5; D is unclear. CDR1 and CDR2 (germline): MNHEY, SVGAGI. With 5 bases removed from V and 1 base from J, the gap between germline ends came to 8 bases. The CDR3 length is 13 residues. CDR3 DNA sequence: TGTGCCAGCAGTCCCCGCGTCCAAGAGACCCAGTACTTC. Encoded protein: CASSPRVQETQYF.

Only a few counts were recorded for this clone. The CDR3 spells CASSLPVMGGEQYF. As DNA, the CDR3 is TGTGCCAGCAGCCTGCCTGTGATGGGGGGGGAGCAGTACTTC. This rearrangement joins TRBV7-6 to TRBJ2-7; 7 bases line up with TRBD2. V lost 5 bases to trimming and J lost 7 bases; unmatched junction nucleotides: 11. Per germline, CDR1 SGHVS and CDR2 FNYEAQ. The length of the CDR3 is 14 residues.

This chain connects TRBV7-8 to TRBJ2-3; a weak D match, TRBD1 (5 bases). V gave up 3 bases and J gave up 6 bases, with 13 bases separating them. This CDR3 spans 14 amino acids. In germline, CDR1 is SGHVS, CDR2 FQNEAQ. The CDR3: CASSLVQGTDTQYF. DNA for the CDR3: TGTGCCAGCAGCTTGGTTCAGGGTACCGATACGCAGTATTTT.